The clone carrying this TCR beta chain has ten or more counts. This record belongs to a study of spatial heterogeneity in lung cancer. Study summary: Mean representation of each unique TCR and UMI combination in the raw reads exceeded ten occurrences.

Time point specified: sample taken at primary tumor resection. Every molecule of TCR cDNA had its own unique molecular identifier. From the 5' RACE reads, TCRdb called clonotypes with MiXCR, one entry per CDR3 protein. The sample lists approximately 40,000 distinct CDR3 sequences; roughly 4.9% were seen once. J gave up 4 bases and V 6 bases, and 4 bases lay outside the gene matches. The CDR3 spans 13 residues. Germline CDR1 and CDR2: DFQATT and SNEGSKA (reference sequence). The genes are TRBV20-1 and TRBJ1-2; 11 bases fit TRBD1. Sequencing was performed on PBMCs, taken at surgery. This TCR was recovered from a female donor with early-stage non-small cell lung cancer. DNA of the CDR3: TGCAGTGCCAGGGGACAGGGGGTCTATGGCTACACCTTC. Translating gives CSARGQGVYGYTF.